This TCR beta chain was profiled in a study of T cell responses to AZD1222 COVID-19 vaccine. Overall study findings and caveats: Baseline seropositivity occurred in only 5 to 7 AZD1222 recipients. CD4 TCRs linked to vaccination spanned spike, dominating at 160-218 and 743-854.

This clone appeared once. The antigen is unknown. The ends were cut back, 4 bases at V and 0 bases at J, with 15 bases in the middle. CDR1 SGDLS and CDR2 YYNGEE come from the germline V gene. The CDR3 covers 16 residues. The method was immunoSEQ multiplex PCR; TCRdb's version includes in-frame clones alone and lacks a portion of them. Of 110,000 to 150,000 clones in the sample, about 88% are singletons; the top ten hold more than 3%. This receptor was identified in an adult who received the AZD1222 COVID-19 vaccine. Sequencing used peripheral blood, obtained 28 days after the second AZD1222 dose. V and J are TRBV9 and TRBJ2-3; D might be TRBD2 (6 bases). The DNA of the CDR3 is TGTGCCAGCAGCAAGGGACTGGGGTCAAGCACAGATACGCAGTATTTT. This sequence encodes CASSKGLGSSTDTQYF.